One and the same sample provided the 23 T cell receptor beta chains below, sequenced in a study of shared clonotypes between healthy human individuals. The method was immunoSEQ multiplex PCR; TCRdb's version includes in-frame clones alone and lacks a portion of them. Of roughly 700,000 clones detected, about 90% appear once; the ten largest clones hold more than 30%. Sequenced input: memory CD8+ T cells from PBMCs. Subset of the sample: CD45RO+ cells pooled with CCR7-negative TemRA cells. Receptors originate from a man aged 18 to 29 in good health. Some clones in this sample may be carry-over from other donors' samples.

The V call is TRBV7-9, the J call TRBJ2-7; TRBD1 or TRBD2 may be the D gene (5 bases each). V was trimmed by 0 bases and J by 7 bases, leaving 13 bases between them. The germline CDR1 and CDR2 sequences are SEHNR and FQNEAQ (reference sequence). The CDR3 consists of 14 residues. CDR3: CASSLAGAKREQYF. CDR3 bases: TGTGCCAGCAGCTTAGCTGGGGCGAAGCGGGAGCAGTACTTC.

This chain uses TRBV29-1 with TRBJ2-7, with 9 bases matching TRBD1. Germline V gene data show CDR1 as SQVTM and CDR2 as ANQGSEA. The length of the CDR3 is 13 residues. V lost 7 bases and J lost 6; bases outside the gene matches: 10. CDR3 sequence (DNA): TGCAGCGGAGCCGACAGGGGGTCCGTCGAGCAGTACTTC. Its protein is CSGADRGSVEQYF.

The genes are TRBV27 and TRBJ2-7, with 11 bases fitting TRBD2. The V gene end was trimmed by 1 base and the J gene end by 2 bases; junction bases not matched to a gene: 4. CDR1 and CDR2 (germline): MNHEY, SMNVEV (reference sequence). The CDR3 runs 16 residues. CDR3 residues: CASSLWVAGGAYEQYF. Here the CDR3 DNA reads TGTGCCAGCAGTTTATGGGTAGCGGGAGGGGCCTACGAGCAGTACTTC.

The rearrangement uses TRBV4-2 and TRBJ2-1; no reliable D call. The CDR3 totals 17 residues. Germline CDR1 and CDR2: LGHNA and YNFKEQ. The V gene lost 0 bases and the J gene lost 3 bases, with 15 bases spanning the gap. CDR3 amino acids: CASSQDILDPGYNEQFF. In DNA form, the CDR3 reads TGTGCCAGCAGCCAAGATATCCTGGACCCGGGCTACAATGAGCAGTTCTTC.

This chain joins TRBV7-8 and TRBJ1-5; tentative D call: TRBD1 (6 bases). CDR1 and CDR2 from the germline V gene are SGHVS and FQNEAQ. V lost 5 bases and J 1 base, leaving 27 bases between the germline ends. The CDR3 has 20 residues. For the CDR3, the DNA is TGTGCCAGCAGCCCCCACGCTCGGACAGAAATAGGTGGCAGCAATCAGCCCCAGCATTTT. This translates into CASSPHARTEIGGSNQPQHF.

The V gene is TRBV7-9, the J gene TRBJ2-7; maybe TRBD1 (8 bases). This CDR3 is 16 amino acids long. CDR1 and CDR2 from the germline V gene are SEHNR and FQNEAQ (reference sequence). V was pared by 4 bases and J by 3 bases, with 19 bases between. The CDR3 spells CASSSPDRGLFYEQYF. DNA of the CDR3: TGTGCCAGCAGCTCCCCTGACAGGGGACTATTCTACGAGCAGTACTTC.

V usage is TRBV2 and J usage is TRBJ2-3, with 11 bases that match TRBD2. The V gene's germline CDR1 is SNHLY and CDR2 FYNNEI. This CDR3 is built from 16 residues. With V trimmed by 6 bases and J by 0 bases, 5 bases remained unmatched. CDR3 sequence (DNA): TGTGCCAGCAGGGGGGGACTAGCGGTAAGCACAGATACGCAGTATTTT. Its protein is CASRGGLAVSTDTQYF.

CDR3 DNA: TGTGCCAGCAGTTTTGGGGAGAGGGGCGAGCAGTACTTC. Protein product: CASSFGERGEQYF. The V and J genes are TRBV27 and TRBJ2-7; TRBD1 or TRBD2 may be the D gene (5 bases each). The germline CDR1 and CDR2 sequences are MNHEY and SMNVEV (reference sequence). CDR3 size: 13 residues. Trimming removed 3 bases from V and 6 bases from J, with 12 bases in between.

J is TRBJ1-4 and V is TRBV4-1, with D maybe TRBD1 (6 bases). CDR3 length: 17 residues. V gave up 2 bases and J gave up 4 bases, with 17 bases separating them. Germline V CDR1 and CDR2: MGHRA, YSYEKL. The CDR3 DNA reads as TGCGCCAGCAGCCAAAGGTTTGAGGGACAACTTAATGAAAAACTGTTTTTT. The encoded protein is CASSQRFEGQLNEKLFF.

Only a few counts were recorded for this clone. The V gene is TRBV6-1, the J gene TRBJ2-7, with TRBD2 matching 11 bases. The CDR3 consists of 15 residues. Germline V gives CDR1 MNHNS, CDR2 SASEGT. Unmatched junction bases numbered 6, after V lost 3 bases and J lost 5 bases. The CDR3 spells CASSDPSGGWDEQYF. In DNA, the CDR3 is TGTGCCAGCAGTGATCCTAGCGGGGGGTGGGACGAGCAGTACTTC.

V gene TRBV19 combines with J gene TRBJ2-7; 8 positions match TRBD2. The CDR3 sequence is 16 residues long. Germline-derived CDR1 and CDR2 are LNHDA and SQIVND (reference sequence). V gave up 5 bases and J gave up 1 base; unmatched junction bases: 10. The chain's CDR3 is CASSFYSGRASYEQYF. The DNA of the CDR3 is TGTGCCAGTAGTTTTTACAGCGGGAGAGCGTCCTACGAGCAGTACTTC.

The CDR3 sequence: CASSLGQGESTDTQYF. CDR3 in DNA: TGTGCCAGCAGCTTGGGACAGGGGGAGAGCACAGATACGCAGTATTTT. The J gene is TRBJ2-3, the V gene TRBV5-6, with TRBD1 identical over 9 bases. The V gene's germline CDR1 is SGHDT and CDR2 YYEEEE. V trimming: 0 bases; J trimming: 0 bases; junction bases outside the gene matches: 2. This CDR3 has 16 amino acids. Combining the CDR3 with reference TRBV5-6 and TRBJ2-3 gives the whole variable domain DAGVTQSPTHLIKTRGQQVTLRCSPKSGHDTVSWYQQALGQGPQFIFQYYEEEERQRGNFPDRFSGHQFPNYSSELNVNALLLGDSALYLCASSLGQGESTDTQYFGPGTRLTVL.

A single count supports this clone. Other DNA sequences in this specimen translate into the identical CDR3. The genes are TRBV4-1 and TRBJ2-7; 7 bases are a match to TRBD1. The germline V gene encodes CDR1 MGHRA and CDR2 YSYEKL. The CDR3 is made up of 13 amino acids. V dropped 4 bases and J dropped 3; count of bases not matched to a gene: 3. The CDR3 coding sequence is TGCGCCAGCAGCCCACGGGACAGCTACGAGCAGTACTTC. Translated, it gives CASSPRDSYEQYF.

The rearrangement joins TRBV27 to TRBJ1-2, with TRBD1 identical over 9 bases. Trimming took 5 bases from V and 7 from J; bases not matched to a gene: 5. CDR3 length: 13 amino acids. Germline values: CDR1 MNHEY, CDR2 SMNVEV (reference sequence). For the CDR3, the DNA is TGTGCCAGCAGTCCGGGGACAGGGATTGGCTACACCTTC. Protein product: CASSPGTGIGYTF.

The chain employs TRBV28 and TRBJ1-2; 7 bases line up with TRBD1. The V and J ends lost 6 bases and 6 bases, in that order; junction bases with no gene match: 25. Per the germline V gene, CDR1 is MDHEN and CDR2 is SYDVKM. The CDR3 runs 19 residues. The chain's CDR3 is CASSLIHGTERISMDGYTF. The DNA of the CDR3 is TGTGCCAGCAGCCTAATCCATGGGACAGAGAGAATATCTATGGATGGCTACACCTTC.

This rearrangement joins TRBV5-6 to TRBJ2-7; D may match TRBD1 or TRBD2 (6 bases each). In germline, CDR1 is SGHDT, CDR2 YYEEEE. The CDR3 is made up of 14 amino acids. V lost 1 base and J lost 0, with 8 bases in between. The CDR3 DNA is TGTGCCAGCAGCTTGCCGGGGGCCTCCTACGAGCAGTACTTC. The encoded protein is CASSLPGASYEQYF. Full variable domain (remainder filled in from reference TRBV5-6 and TRBJ2-7): DAGVTQSPTHLIKTRGQQVTLRCSPKSGHDTVSWYQQALGQGPQFIFQYYEEEERQRGNFPDRFSGHQFPNYSSELNVNALLLGDSALYLCASSLPGASYEQYFGPGTRLTVT.

This clone was observed once. The rearrangement joins TRBV19 to TRBJ2-7, with 9 bases identical to TRBD2. The CDR3 covers 15 residues. V dropped 3 bases and J dropped 5; count of bases not matched to a gene: 8. Per germline, CDR1 LNHDA and CDR2 SQIVND (reference sequence). The CDR3 nucleotides are TGTGCCAGTAGTATGGGGCGGGAGGGCATCGACGAGCAGTACTTC. This gives the protein CASSMGREGIDEQYF.

Notes on this clone: Different DNA sequences within this sample yield the same CDR3. The chain has TRBV10-1 and TRBJ1-1; possible D gene TRBD1, 5 bases. CDR3 length equals 12 residues. Germline values: CDR1 WNHNN, CDR2 SYGVQD (reference sequence). The ends were cut back, 4 bases at V and 4 bases at J, with 7 bases in the middle. The CDR3 here is CASSGGGTEAFF. The DNA of the CDR3 is TGCGCCAGCAGTGGGGGGGGCACTGAAGCTTTCTTT.

The chain carries TRBV19 and TRBJ1-1; D is uncertain. Germline V gene lookup returns CDR1 LNHDA and CDR2 SQIVND (reference sequence). Trimming left V 8 bases short and J 1 base short, with 11 bases between. The CDR3 is 13 residues long. CDR3 nucleotides: TGTGCCAGTTCTAGGGTTGGGAACACTGAAGCTTTCTTT. The encoded protein is CASSRVGNTEAFF. The entire variable domain, with the rest obtained from reference TRBV19 and TRBJ1-1, is as follows: DGGITQSPKYLFRKEGQNVTLSCEQNLNHDAMYWYRQDPGQGLRLIYYSQIVNDFQKGDIAEGYSVSREKKESFPLTVTSAQKNPTAFYLCASSRVGNTEAFFGQGTRLTVV.

The rearrangement uses TRBV4-1 and TRBJ2-3; 11 bases map to TRBD2. The CDR3 length is 15 residues. CDR1 and CDR2 from the germline V gene are MGHRA and YSYEKL. Germline trimming cut 4 bases from V and 4 bases from J; bases unmatched to any gene: 4. As DNA, the CDR3 is TGCGCCAGCAGCCTAGCGGGAGGGCCGCCAGATACGCAGTATTTT. Its protein is CASSLAGGPPDTQYF.

The chain combines TRBV7-6 with TRBJ2-5; TRBD2 aligns across 11 bases. The CDR3 is 14 residues long. V dropped 6 bases and J dropped 4; count of bases not matched to a gene: 4. Per germline, CDR1 SGHVS and CDR2 FNYEAQ. The CDR3 spells CASRQGLAGETQYF. The CDR3 region has the DNA TGTGCCAGCAGACAAGGACTAGCGGGAGAGACCCAGTACTTC.

The V gene is TRBV5-1, the J gene TRBJ2-1, with D uncertain. Trimming stripped 4 bases from V and 0 bases from J, with 17 bases between. Germline CDR1 reads SGHRS; CDR2 reads YFSETQ. This CDR3 contains 17 residues. The CDR3 reads CASSQISSLSSYNEQFF. The CDR3 coding sequence is TGCGCCAGCAGCCAGATTTCAAGCCTCAGCTCCTACAATGAGCAGTTCTTC.

V gene TRBV4-1 combines with J gene TRBJ2-3, with TRBD1 matching over 7 bases. Trimming cost V 4 bases and J 0 bases; bases outside gene matches: 7. In germline, CDR1 is MGHRA, CDR2 YSYEKL. The CDR3 runs 16 residues. This CDR3 is CASSLDRATSTDTQYF. DNA for the CDR3: TGCGCCAGCAGCCTAGACAGGGCGACTAGCACAGATACGCAGTATTTT.